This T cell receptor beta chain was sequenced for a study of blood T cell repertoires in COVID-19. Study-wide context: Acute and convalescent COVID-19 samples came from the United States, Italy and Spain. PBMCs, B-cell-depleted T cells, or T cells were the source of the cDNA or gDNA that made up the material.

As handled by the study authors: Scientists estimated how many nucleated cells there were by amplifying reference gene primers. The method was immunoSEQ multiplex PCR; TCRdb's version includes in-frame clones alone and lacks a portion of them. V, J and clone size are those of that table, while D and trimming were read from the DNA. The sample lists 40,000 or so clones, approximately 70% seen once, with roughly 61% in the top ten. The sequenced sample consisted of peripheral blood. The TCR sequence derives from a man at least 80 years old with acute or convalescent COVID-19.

The CDR3 reads CSASLALNQPQHF. In nucleotides, the CDR3 is TGCAGCGCCTCACTTGCGCTCAATCAGCCCCAGCATTTT. This rearrangement joins TRBV29-1 to TRBJ1-5; D is uncertain. CDR3 length: 13 residues. Looked up from germline, CDR1 is SQVTM and CDR2 is ANQGSEA. V was pared by 7 bases and J by 3 bases, with 13 bases between. Based on the CDR3 plus reference TRBV29-1 and TRBJ1-5, the full variable domain is SAVISQKPSRDICQRGTSLTIQCQVDSQVTMMFWYRQQPGQSLTLIATANQGSEATYESGFVIDKFPISRPNLTFSTLTVSNMSPEDSSIYLCSASLALNQPQHFGDGTRLSIL.